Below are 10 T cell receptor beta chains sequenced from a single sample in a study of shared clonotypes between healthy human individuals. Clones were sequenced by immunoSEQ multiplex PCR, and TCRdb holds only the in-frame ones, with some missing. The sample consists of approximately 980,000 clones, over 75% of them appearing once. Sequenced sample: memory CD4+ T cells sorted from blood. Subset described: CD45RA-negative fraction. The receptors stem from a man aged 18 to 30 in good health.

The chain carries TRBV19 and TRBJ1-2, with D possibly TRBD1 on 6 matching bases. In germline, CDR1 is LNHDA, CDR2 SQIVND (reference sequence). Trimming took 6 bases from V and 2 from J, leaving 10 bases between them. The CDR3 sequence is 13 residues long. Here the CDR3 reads CASSSRGNYGYTF. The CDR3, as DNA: TGTGCCAGTAGCTCCAGGGGAAACTATGGCTACACCTTC.

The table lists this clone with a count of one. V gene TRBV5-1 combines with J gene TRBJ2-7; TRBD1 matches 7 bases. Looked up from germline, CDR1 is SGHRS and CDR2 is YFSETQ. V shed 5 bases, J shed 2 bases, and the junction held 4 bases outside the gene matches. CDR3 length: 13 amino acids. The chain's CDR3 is CASRFDRAYEQYF. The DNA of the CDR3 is TGCGCCAGCAGGTTCGACAGGGCCTACGAGCAGTACTTC.

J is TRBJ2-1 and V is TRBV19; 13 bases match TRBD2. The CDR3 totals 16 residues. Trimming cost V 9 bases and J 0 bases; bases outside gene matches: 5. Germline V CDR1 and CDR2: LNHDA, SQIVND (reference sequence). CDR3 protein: CASRLAGGGSYNEQFF. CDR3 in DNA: TGTGCCAGCCGACTAGCGGGAGGAGGCTCCTACAATGAGCAGTTCTTC.

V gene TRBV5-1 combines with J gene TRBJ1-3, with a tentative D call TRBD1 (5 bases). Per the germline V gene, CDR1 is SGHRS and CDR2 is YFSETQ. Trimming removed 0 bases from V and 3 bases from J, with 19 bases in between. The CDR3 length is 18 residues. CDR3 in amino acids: CASSLVGAGLQLGNTIYF. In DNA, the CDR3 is TGCGCCAGCAGCTTGGTTGGGGCAGGCCTCCAACTTGGAAACACCATATATTTT.

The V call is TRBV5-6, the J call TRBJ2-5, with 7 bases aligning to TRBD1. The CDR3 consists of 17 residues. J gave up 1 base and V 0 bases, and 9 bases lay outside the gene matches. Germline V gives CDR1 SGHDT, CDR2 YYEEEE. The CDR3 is CASSLDRTGLGQETQYF. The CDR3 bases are TGTGCCAGCAGCTTGGATCGGACAGGCCTCGGCCAAGAGACCCAGTACTTC.

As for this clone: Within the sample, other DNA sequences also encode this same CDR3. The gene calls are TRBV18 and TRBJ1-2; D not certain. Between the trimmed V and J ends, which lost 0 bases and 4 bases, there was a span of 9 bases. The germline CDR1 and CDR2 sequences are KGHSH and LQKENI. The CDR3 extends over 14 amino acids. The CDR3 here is CASSPPVGFYGYTF. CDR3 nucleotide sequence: TGTGCCAGCTCACCACCTGTAGGTTTCTATGGCTACACCTTC.

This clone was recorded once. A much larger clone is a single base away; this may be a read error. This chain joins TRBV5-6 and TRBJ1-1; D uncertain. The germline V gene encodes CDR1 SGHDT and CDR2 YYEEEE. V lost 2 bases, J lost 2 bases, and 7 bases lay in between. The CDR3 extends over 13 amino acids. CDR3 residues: CASSFGGNTEAFF. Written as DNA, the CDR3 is TGTGCCAGCAGCTTCGGCGGTAACACTGAAGCTTTCTTT.

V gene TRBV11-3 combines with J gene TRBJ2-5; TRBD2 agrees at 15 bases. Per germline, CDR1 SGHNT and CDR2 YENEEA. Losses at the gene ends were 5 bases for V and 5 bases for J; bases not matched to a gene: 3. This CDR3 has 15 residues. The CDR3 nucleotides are TGTGCCAGCAGCCCAGGGACTAGCGGGGGGGAGACCCAGTACTTC. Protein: CASSPGTSGGETQYF.

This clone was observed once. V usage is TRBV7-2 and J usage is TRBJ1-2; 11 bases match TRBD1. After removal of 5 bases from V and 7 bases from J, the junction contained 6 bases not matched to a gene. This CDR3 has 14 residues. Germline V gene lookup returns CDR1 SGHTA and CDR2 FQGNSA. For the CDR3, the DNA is TGTGCCAGCAGCCCCCGGACAGGGGGCGGTGGCTACACCTTC. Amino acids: CASSPRTGGGGYTF.

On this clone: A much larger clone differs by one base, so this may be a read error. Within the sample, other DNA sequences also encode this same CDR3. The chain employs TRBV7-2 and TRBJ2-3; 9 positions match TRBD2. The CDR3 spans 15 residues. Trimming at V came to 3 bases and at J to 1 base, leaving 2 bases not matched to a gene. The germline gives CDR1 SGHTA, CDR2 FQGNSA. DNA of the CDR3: TGTGCCAGCAGCTTGGGCGGGGGGGGCACAGATACGCAGTATTTT. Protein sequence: CASSLGGGGTDTQYF.